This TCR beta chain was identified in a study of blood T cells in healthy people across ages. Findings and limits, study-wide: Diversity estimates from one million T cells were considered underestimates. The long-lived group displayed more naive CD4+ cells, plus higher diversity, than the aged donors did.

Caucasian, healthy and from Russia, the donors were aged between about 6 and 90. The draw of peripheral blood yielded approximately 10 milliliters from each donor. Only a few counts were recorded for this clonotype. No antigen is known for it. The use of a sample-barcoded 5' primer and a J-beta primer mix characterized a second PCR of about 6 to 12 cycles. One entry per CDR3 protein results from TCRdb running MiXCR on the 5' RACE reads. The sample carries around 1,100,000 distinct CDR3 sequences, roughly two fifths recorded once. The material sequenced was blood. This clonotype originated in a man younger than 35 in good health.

CDR3 residues: CASSGTGTYTEAFF. CDR3 nucleotides: TGTGCCAGCAGCGGGACAGGGACGTACACTGAAGCTTTCTTT. The rearrangement links TRBV9 to TRBJ1-1; 8 positions match TRBD1. The CDR3 has 14 amino acids. Germline CDR1 reads SGDLS; CDR2 reads YYNGEE. Unmatched junction bases numbered 4, after V lost 3 bases and J lost 3 bases.